This T cell receptor beta chain was sequenced in a study of cytotoxic CD8 clonotypes in ibrutinib-treated CLL (dated by TCRdb to the early 2020s). Regarding the complete study: The cohort included about 15 treatment-naive and some 10 relapsed/refractory patients; some 18 were IGHV unmutated. Responses were partial in 24 patients and complete in 2; after median approximately 66 months follow-up, about 14 stayed in remission and about 12 progressed. The response samples were drawn at a median of approximately twelve months into treatment, with a range of about 6 to 40 months. Samples averaged approximately 260,000 productive templates and 90,000 to 95,000 productive rearrangements. Longitudinal samples were obtainable from about 30% of the 86 participants in the trial. Cryopreserved peripheral blood mononuclear cells were collected before treatment, at response, and at either disease progression or sustained remission. All remission and progressive disease samples were collected while patients were still receiving ibrutinib.

Points on this clone: Its cognate antigen has yet to be identified. Base qualities are not recorded, but no much larger clone differs from it by a single base.

Interpreted using the paper, the time point label stands for: around 2 years on ibrutinib. For TCR beta library preparation, around 2 micrograms of genomic DNA were isolated from cryopreserved PBMCs. Longitudinal blood samples from CLL patients receiving ibrutinib monotherapy were subjected to high-throughput TCR beta sequencing. The patients took part in an open-label, single-center phase 2 trial of ibrutinib monotherapy. Results the study describes overall, beyond this receptor: Public clonotypes were found to be uncommon and were observed to contract or remain stable during treatment; the increase in clonality was shown to reflect expansion of private clonotypes at ibrutinib response. Clonality rose at ibrutinib response, remained stable during sustained remission, and dropped back toward baseline at progression. Baseline clonality exceeded that of age-matched healthy donors and correlated strongly with circulating CD8+ T-cell counts. Lymph node repertoires were not examined, and the timing of sampling was not matched between patients in sustained remission and those whose disease progressed.

Each clonotype received, on average, 10x coverage in deep resolution sequencing performed on a MiSeq, where the target depth lay between 1 in 1 million and 1 in 200,000 T cells. TCR beta libraries were generated with the immunoSEQ hsTCRB Kit. On the authors' methods: Data were analyzed with ImmunoSEQ Data Assistant and ImmunoSEQ Analyzer, with V, D and J genes assigned per IMGT definitions. Clonality, with values ranging from 0 to 1, was calculated as one minus the normalized Shannon entropy of productive rearrangement frequencies. Only overrepresented clonotypes making up at least 0.05% of the repertoire of each patient were included in the public clonotype analysis. About a dozen repertoires from age-matched healthy donors, obtained from immuneACCESS, served as clonality controls. TCRdb took this table from immuneACCESS and kept in-frame rearrangements with V and J called. Such tables lack part of the clones; where checked against another copy, unresolved V genes explain under half of the gap, and the rest is unexplained. From that table come the V and J calls and clone size; the DNA was used to work out D and trimming. A total of approximately 45,000 clones appear in this sample, 60% to 80% of them only once. The ten largest clones take up roughly 21% of the sample.

The TCR sequence derives from a human donor with chronic lymphocytic leukemia. Sequenced here: PBMCs, sampled after 24 months of ibrutinib treatment.

In nucleotides, the sequence is TGCGCCAGCAGCCAAGGTAGCAGCCAAGAGACCCAGTACTTC. It translates to CASSQGSSQETQYF. The V and J genes are TRBV4-1 and TRBJ2-5; too little of a D gene remains to name it. From cysteine to phenylalanine, the CDR3 is 14 amino acids long. The CDR3 DNA has 42 bases and is translated from base 1. V is cut by 1 base and J by 1 base, and the space between the germline ends is 7 bases. The germline V gene provides CDR1 MGHRA and CDR2 YSYEKL.